Listed here are 10 T cell receptor beta chains from one sample, sequenced in a study of blood T cells in healthy people across ages. Alongside a J-beta primer mix, a sample-barcoded 5' primer served in a second PCR lasting roughly 7 to 11 cycles. TCRdb re-derived calls from the 5' RACE reads in MiXCR, one entry per CDR3 protein. Here the sample spans 750,000 to 850,000 distinct CDR3 sequences, 20% to 30% being singletons. These same data were also listed under a study on T cells of mothers and their children.

The sequenced sample was blood. These receptors all stem from a boy between 10 and 17 years old in good health.

This clonotype was detected a few times. The rearrangement joins TRBV7-2 to TRBJ1-1; possibly TRBD1 for D (6 bases). The V gene's germline CDR1 is SGHTA and CDR2 FQGNSA. CDR3 size: 14 residues. Trimming took 4 bases from V and 1 from J, leaving 10 bases between them. This CDR3 is CASSSQGPNTEAFF. The CDR3 region has the DNA TGTGCCAGCAGCTCACAGGGCCCGAACACTGAAGCTTTCTTT.

The chain links TRBV9 to TRBJ1-1, with D perhaps TRBD1 (5 bases). CDR1 SGDLS and CDR2 YYNGEE come from the germline V gene. The V end was cut by 0 bases, the J end by 5 bases, with 14 bases between. This CDR3 spans 15 amino acids. The CDR3 spells CASSVEMAGRTEAFF. CDR3 coding DNA: TGTGCCAGCAGCGTAGAAATGGCAGGGAGGACTGAAGCTTTCTTT.

For the CDR3, the DNA is TGTGCCAGCAGTCGGGTAGGGGGGCGCCCCACTGAAGCTTTCTTT. Amino acids: CASSRVGGRPTEAFF. The chain joins TRBV27 to TRBJ1-1; D perhaps matches TRBD1 (6 bases). The CDR3 runs 15 residues. The V gene lost 5 bases and the J gene lost 4 bases, with 17 bases spanning the gap. Germline CDR1 and CDR2: MNHEY and SMNVEV (reference sequence).

This clonotype was counted a few times. The chain joins TRBV4-1 to TRBJ2-1, with 10 bases aligning to TRBD2. The DNA end is more similar to TRBJ2-5, so the J call may be wrong. CDR1 is MGHRA and CDR2 is YSYEKL in the germline V gene. This CDR3 comprises 17 residues. CDR3 residues: CASSQVTAGGPVETQYF. The DNA of the CDR3 is TGCGCCAGCAGCCAAGTTACAGCGGGAGGGCCGGTGGAGACCCAGTACTTC.

DNA of the CDR3: TGCAGTGCTACCCCCGGAGAGCGAATCTACAATGAGCAGTTCTTC. Translation gives CSATPGERIYNEQFF. The chain joins TRBV20-1 to TRBJ2-1; no clear D gene. Germline CDR1 is DFQATT and CDR2 is SNEGSKA (reference sequence). The CDR3 contains 15 residues. Trimming left V 4 bases short and J 3 bases short, with 16 bases between.

The V call is TRBV7-8, the J call TRBJ1-2; the match to TRBD1 covers 8 bases. From germline, CDR1 is SGHVS and CDR2 FQNEAQ. V lost 5 bases and J lost 4; bases outside the gene matches: 9. There are 15 residues in the CDR3. The CDR3 reads CASSANQGAGYGYTF. DNA of the CDR3: TGTGCCAGCAGCGCAAACCAGGGGGCTGGCTATGGCTACACCTTC.

The rearrangement links TRBV6-2 or TRBV6-3 to TRBJ1-5; the D gene is possibly TRBD1 (5 bases). The CDR3 runs to 14 residues. V was pared by 3 bases and J by 7 bases, with 13 bases between. The germline V gene has CDR1 MNHEY and CDR2 SVGEGT. The CDR3 protein is CASSYGAGQQPQHF. The CDR3, as DNA: TGTGCCAGCAGTTATGGCGCGGGGCAGCAGCCCCAGCATTTT.

This chain links TRBV3-1 with TRBJ1-1; a possible D gene is TRBD1 (5 bases). The CDR3 length is 15 residues. Trimming shortened V by 4 bases and J by 4 bases, and 16 bases separated the two germline ends. Germline V CDR1 and CDR2: LGHDT, YNNKEL (reference sequence). The CDR3 here is CASSPPGPGGTEAFF. The CDR3, as DNA: TGTGCCAGCAGCCCTCCCGGGCCCGGGGGCACTGAAGCTTTCTTT.

V usage is TRBV5-1 and J usage is TRBJ1-4, with 9 bases fitting TRBD1. CDR1 and CDR2 (germline): SGHRS, YFSETQ. Trimming took 6 bases from V and 2 from J; bases not matched to a gene: 8. CDR3 length equals 16 residues. The CDR3 DNA follows: TGCGCCAGCAACCGGGGACAGGGTCGGACTAATGAAAAACTGTTTTTT. Translated: CASNRGQGRTNEKLFF.

Remarks on this clonotype: One end of the junction does not line up with germline, which may come from a read error. This rearrangement joins TRBV27 to TRBJ2-5, with D perhaps matching TRBD1 (5 bases). Germline CDR1 and CDR2: MNHEY and SMNVEV (reference sequence). This CDR3 contains 14 residues. DNA of the CDR3: TGTGCCAGCAGTTTAGGCAGGGCCCCCCTCTTAAGGTTCTTC. This sequence encodes CASSLGRAPLLRFF.